This T cell receptor beta chain originates from a study of monozygotic twins with inflammatory bowel disease. Study-level points and caveats: Against healthy co-twins, IBD patients had lower TCRbeta diversity (measured by inverse Simpson). Among T cells, the various subtypes were not distinguishable. For repertoire similarity, concordant twins did not differ from discordant twins, possibly because power was limited.

As to this clonotype: The antigen is undetermined.

CDR3 length equals 16 residues. Germline values: CDR1 SEHNR, CDR2 FQNEAQ (reference sequence). Molecular identifiers with 6-nucleotide sample barcodes were added during cDNA synthesis via template switching. TCRdb re-analyzed the 5' RACE reads; it lists each CDR3 protein once, without DNA. The listing contains approximately 380,000 distinct CDR3 sequences. The TCR was taken from a human donor with ulcerative colitis or Crohn's disease, or a healthy co-twin of an affected twin (not recorded which). Specimen: blood. The V and J genes are TRBV7-9 and TRBJ2-3; TCRdb proposes TRBD2, but this gene call is untestable without DNA. The CDR3 sequence is CASSLNGRRDTDTQYF.